This T cell receptor beta chain derives from a study of T cell responses to AZD1222 COVID-19 vaccine. V shed 0 bases and J shed 4 bases, with 4 bases lying between them. CDR3 length: 12 residues. The germline V gene encodes CDR1 SGHNT and CDR2 YYREEE (reference sequence). Broader study findings: Clonal diversity was possibly underestimated, and the donors were mostly white British, with more females.

Regarding this clone: Its antigen is still unknown.

Libraries were prepared by immunoSEQ multiplex PCR; TCRdb keeps only in-frame clonotypes and omits some of them. The data hold under 200,000 clones, with 88% observed a single time. The source is an adult in good health. Sample: peripheral blood, taken on day 0 of AZD1222 vaccination. The V gene is TRBV5-4, the J gene TRBJ1-2; no clear D. CDR3 sequence reads: CASSLETYGYTF. The CDR3 region has the DNA TGTGCCAGCAGCTTGGAGACCTATGGCTACACCTTC.